This T cell receptor beta chain is drawn from a study of T cell responses to AZD1222 COVID-19 vaccine. Study-level points and caveats: Clonal diversity was possibly underestimated, and the donors were mostly white British, with more females.

Germline loops: CDR1 GTSNPN, CDR2 SVGIG (reference sequence). The V gene end was trimmed by 4 bases and the J gene end by 3 bases; junction bases not matched to a gene: 3. The CDR3 runs to 13 residues. On this clone: The antigen is not known.

Produced via immunoSEQ multiplex PCR; TCRdb's table is partial and in-frame only. Altogether tens of thousands of clones are present, about four fifths being singletons, with the ten largest covering about 1.3%. This sequence was found in an adult who received the AZD1222 COVID-19 vaccine. The chain joins TRBV30 to TRBJ2-7; TRBD1 aligns across 10 bases. The material sequenced was peripheral blood, taken 28 days after the second AZD1222 dose. The CDR3 nucleotides are TGTGCCTGGATTCGGACAGGGGGCTACGAGCAGTACTTC. Translating gives CAWIRTGGYEQYF.